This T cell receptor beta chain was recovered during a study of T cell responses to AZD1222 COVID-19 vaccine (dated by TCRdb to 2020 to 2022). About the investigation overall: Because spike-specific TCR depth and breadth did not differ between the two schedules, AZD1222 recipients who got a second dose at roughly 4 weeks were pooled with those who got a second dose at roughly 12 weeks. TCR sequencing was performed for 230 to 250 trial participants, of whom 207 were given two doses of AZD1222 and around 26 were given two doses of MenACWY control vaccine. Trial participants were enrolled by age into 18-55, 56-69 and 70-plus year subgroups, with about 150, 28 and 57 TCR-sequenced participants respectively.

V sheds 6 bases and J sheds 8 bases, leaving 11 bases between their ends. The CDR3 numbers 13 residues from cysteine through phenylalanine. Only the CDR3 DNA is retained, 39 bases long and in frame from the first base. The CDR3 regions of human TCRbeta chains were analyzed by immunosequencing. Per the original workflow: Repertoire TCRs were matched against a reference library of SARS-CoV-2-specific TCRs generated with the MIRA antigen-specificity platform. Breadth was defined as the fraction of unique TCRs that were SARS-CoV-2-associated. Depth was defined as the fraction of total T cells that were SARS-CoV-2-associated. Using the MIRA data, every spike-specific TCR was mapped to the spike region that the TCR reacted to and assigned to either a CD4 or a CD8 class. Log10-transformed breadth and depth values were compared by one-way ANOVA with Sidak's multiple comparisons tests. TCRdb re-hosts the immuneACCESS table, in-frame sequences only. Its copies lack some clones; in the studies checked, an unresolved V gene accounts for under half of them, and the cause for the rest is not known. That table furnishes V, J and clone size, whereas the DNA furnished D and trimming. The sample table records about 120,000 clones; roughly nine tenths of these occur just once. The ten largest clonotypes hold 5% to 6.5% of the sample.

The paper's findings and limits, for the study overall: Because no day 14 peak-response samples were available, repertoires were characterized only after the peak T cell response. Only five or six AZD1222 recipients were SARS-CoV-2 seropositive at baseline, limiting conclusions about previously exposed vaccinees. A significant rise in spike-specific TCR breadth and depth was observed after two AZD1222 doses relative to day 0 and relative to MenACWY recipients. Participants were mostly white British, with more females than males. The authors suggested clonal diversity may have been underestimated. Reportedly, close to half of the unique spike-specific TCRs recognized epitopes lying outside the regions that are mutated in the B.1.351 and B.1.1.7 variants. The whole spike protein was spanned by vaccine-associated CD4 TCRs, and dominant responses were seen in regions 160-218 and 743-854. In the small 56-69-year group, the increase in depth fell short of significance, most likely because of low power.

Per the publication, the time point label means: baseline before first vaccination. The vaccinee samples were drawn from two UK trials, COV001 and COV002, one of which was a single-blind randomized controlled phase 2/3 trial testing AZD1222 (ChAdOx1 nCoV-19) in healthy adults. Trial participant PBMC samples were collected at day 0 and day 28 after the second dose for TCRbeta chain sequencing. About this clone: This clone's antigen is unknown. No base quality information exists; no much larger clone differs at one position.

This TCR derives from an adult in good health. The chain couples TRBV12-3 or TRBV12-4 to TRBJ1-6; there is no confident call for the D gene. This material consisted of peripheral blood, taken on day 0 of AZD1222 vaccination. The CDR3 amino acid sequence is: CASRAFQDSPLHF. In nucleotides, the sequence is TGTGCCAGCAGAGCCTTCCAAGATTCACCCCTCCACTTT.